This T cell receptor (beta chain) was obtained from a study of CD8+CD57+ T cells in acquired aplastic anemia. For CDR3 and TCR beta VDJ profiling, genomic DNA was the template used. TCRdb independently ran MiXCR on the reads; one entry per CDR3 protein. The sample comprises hundreds of thousands of distinct CDR3 sequences, around 30% of which are singletons, and 0.75% to 0.95% rests with the top ten. The sequenced patients had an expansion of CD8+CD57+ cells seen by flow cytometry. This CDR3 spans 15 amino acids. CDR1 is SGHRS, CDR2 YFSETQ, per germline. V gave up 5 bases and J gave up 2 bases, with 15 bases separating them.

Sample: sorted CD4+, CD8+, or CD8+CD57+ T cells (not recorded which) from PBMCs. The sequence derives from a human donor with aplastic anemia. The chain combines TRBV5-1 with TRBJ2-3, with D possibly matching TRBD2 (6 bases). The CDR3 loop is CASRLGGVNTDTQYF. Here the CDR3 DNA reads TGCGCCAGCAGACTGGGCGGGGTGAACACAGATACGCAGTATTTT.